The 25 T cell receptor beta chains below all came from one sample that was sequenced in a study of blood T cell repertoires in COVID-19. Profiling relied on immunoSEQ multiplex PCR, and the TCRdb table lists in-frame clones only, not all of them. The sample includes approximately 380,000 clones, roughly 92% of them seen just once. Sequenced: PBMCs or T cells enriched from blood (not recorded which). These receptors all come from a woman aged 40-49 years who had been exposed to COVID-19.

In this sample, this clone turned up a few times. V usage is TRBV7-6 and J usage is TRBJ2-3; the D is unclear. CDR3 size: 12 residues. V dropped 7 bases and J dropped 9 bases, with 14 bases sitting between them. Germline CDR1 SGHVS, CDR2 FNYEAQ. In nucleotides, the CDR3 is TGTGCCAGCACCTCGGTGGGCTGGACGCAGTATTTT. It yields the protein CASTSVGWTQYF.

This chain joins TRBV7-9 and TRBJ1-4; D is perhaps TRBD1 (6 bases). V was clipped by 4 bases and J by 7 bases, with 16 bases between them. The germline gives CDR1 SEHNR, CDR2 FQNEAQ (reference sequence). There are 15 residues in the CDR3. The CDR3 nucleotides are TGTGCCAGCAGCTCCACCGGGGGCGGGGGTGAAAAACTGTTTTTT. Protein product: CASSSTGGGGEKLFF.

The gene calls are TRBV21-1 and TRBJ1-2; the table's D call TRBD1 went unverified against the DNA. TRBV21-1 is classified as a pseudogene. The CDR3 consists of 16 residues. DNA of the CDR3: TGTGCCAGCAGCAAAGTCGGGACAGGGGGCCGCTATGGCTACACCTTC. Translated, it gives CASSKVGTGGRYGYTF.

The chain couples TRBV15 to TRBJ1-1; 7 nucleotides match TRBD1. V shed 9 bases, J shed 4 bases, and the junction held 8 bases outside the gene matches. In germline, CDR1 is LNHNV, CDR2 YYDKDF (reference sequence). The CDR3 has 13 amino acids. The DNA for the CDR3 is TGTGCCACAGAAGACAGGGTATCCACTGAAGCTTTCTTT. This encodes CATEDRVSTEAFF. The full variable domain, completed using reference TRBV15 and TRBJ1-1, is DAMVIQNPRYQVTQFGKPVTLSCSQTLNHNVMYWYQQKSSQAPKLLFHYYDKDFNNEADTPDNFQSRRPNTSFCFLDIRSPGLGDTAMYLCATEDRVSTEAFFGQGTRLTVV.

This chain joins TRBV18 and TRBJ1-2, with D perhaps TRBD1 (5 bases). In germline, CDR1 is KGHSH, CDR2 LQKENI. The CDR3 contains 14 residues. V was pared by 6 bases and J by 8 bases, with 19 bases between. The CDR3 protein is CASSPVAGFEGYTF. The CDR3 DNA sequence: TGTGCCAGCTCCCCTGTTGCAGGGTTCGAGGGCTACACCTTC.

This rearrangement joins TRBV29-1 to TRBJ1-3; D may be TRBD1 (5 bases). This CDR3 comprises 14 residues. Trimming stripped 4 bases from V and 4 bases from J, with 14 bases between. Looked up from germline, CDR1 is SQVTM and CDR2 is ANQGSEA. CDR3 nucleotide sequence: TGCAGCGTTGCCGGGGGTGCTGCGGGAAACACCATATATTTT. Residues: CSVAGGAAGNTIYF.

The chain has TRBV9 and TRBJ2-7, with D perhaps matching TRBD2 (5 bases). This CDR3 has 13 residues. Per the germline V gene, CDR1 is SGDLS and CDR2 is YYNGEE. The germline V and J ends were trimmed by 4 bases and 3 bases, with 11 bases remaining between them. The DNA of the CDR3 is TGTGCCAGCAGCCCCAGAACTAGCTACGAGCAGTACTTC. This encodes CASSPRTSYEQYF.

The rearrangement joins TRBV19 to TRBJ2-2; the D gene is possibly TRBD2 (7 bases). V lost 5 bases, J lost 6 bases, and 13 bases lay in between. CDR1 and CDR2 (germline): LNHDA, SQIVND (reference sequence). This CDR3 has 14 amino acids. CDR3 nucleotides: TGTGCCAGTAGTTGGGGGGGCCCCGCCGGGGAGCTGTTTTTT. This sequence encodes CASSWGGPAGELFF.

The chain uses TRBV7-2 and TRBJ1-1; D is unresolved. V lost 2 bases and J lost 4, with 11 bases in between. Germline CDR1 reads SGHTA; CDR2 reads FQGNSA. The CDR3 has 14 amino acids. The CDR3 nucleotides are TGTGCCAGCAGCTTACGGGTGGTAACCACTGAAGCTTTCTTT. It specifies CASSLRVVTTEAFF.

V and J are TRBV7-8 and TRBJ2-1; unclear D gene. V lost 4 bases and J lost 7, with 11 bases in between. There are 13 residues in the CDR3. Germline V gene sequence: CDR1 SGHVS, CDR2 FQNEAQ. CDR3 amino acids: CASSSATVNEQFF. The CDR3 DNA is TGTGCCAGCAGCTCTGCGACTGTAAATGAGCAGTTCTTC.

The gene calls are TRBV19 and TRBJ1-5; TRBD1 matches 10 bases. V was clipped by 5 bases and J by 1 base; unmatched bases: 2. Germline values: CDR1 LNHDA, CDR2 SQIVND (reference sequence). This CDR3 spans 15 amino acids. Written as DNA, the CDR3 is TGTGCCAGTAGTCCGGACAGGGGGAGCAATCAGCCCCAGCATTTT. Protein sequence: CASSPDRGSNQPQHF.

This chain links TRBV28 with TRBJ2-6; D is perhaps TRBD2 (6 bases). Between the trimmed V and J ends, which lost 6 bases and 2 bases, there was a span of 14 bases. CDR1 MDHEN and CDR2 SYDVKM come from the germline V gene. This CDR3 spans 16 amino acids. The CDR3 is CASRRDARAGANVLTF. For the CDR3, the DNA is TGTGCCAGCAGGCGGGACGCACGTGCTGGGGCCAACGTCCTGACTTTC. The full variable domain, rest sourced from reference TRBV28 and TRBJ2-6, is DVKVTQSSRYLVKRTGEKVFLECVQDMDHENMFWYRQDPGLGLRLIYFSYDVKMKEKGDIPEGYSVSREKKERFSLILESASTNQTSMYLCASRRDARAGANVLTFGAGSRLTVL.

The gene calls are TRBV6-5 and TRBJ2-2, with 7 bases fitting TRBD1. CDR1 MNHEY and CDR2 SVGAGI come from the germline V gene. J gave up 6 bases and V 8 bases, and 6 bases lay outside the gene matches. The CDR3 runs to 13 residues. The DNA of the CDR3 is TGTGCCAGCGACTCGACAGGGTCCGGGGAGCTGTTTTTT. This encodes CASDSTGSGELFF.

The chain carries TRBV24-1 and TRBJ1-2; D may be TRBD1 (6 bases). This CDR3 is 14 amino acids long. V was shortened by 2 bases and J by 4 bases, with 10 bases between the two germline ends. Looked up from germline, CDR1 is KGHDR and CDR2 is SFDVKD. The CDR3 DNA follows: TGTGCCACCAGTGATTCTGGACAGTCCTATGGCTACACCTTC. Its translation is CATSDSGQSYGYTF.

The chain couples TRBV9 to TRBJ1-3, with D possibly matching TRBD1 (6 bases). CDR1 and CDR2 from the germline V gene are SGDLS and YYNGEE. CDR3 length: 17 residues. Trimming took 0 bases from V and 0 from J, leaving 13 bases between them. CDR3 sequence (DNA): TGTGCCAGCAGCGTAGGTTCTGGGGGCCACTCTGGAAACACCATATATTTT. Protein product: CASSVGSGGHSGNTIYF. Variable domain in full (rest from reference TRBV9 and TRBJ1-3): DSGVTQTPKHLITATGQRVTLRCSPRSGDLSVYWYQQSLDQGLQFLIQYYNGEERAKGNILERFSAQQFPDLHSELNLSSLELGDSALYFCASSVGSGGHSGNTIYFGEGSWLTVV.

The genes are TRBV5-1 and TRBJ1-4; D uncertain. This CDR3 region has 12 residues. Looked up from germline, CDR1 is SGHRS and CDR2 is YFSETQ. Between the trimmed V and J ends, which lost 5 bases and 8 bases, there was a span of 10 bases. The CDR3 DNA sequence: TGCGCCAGCAGGGACTCGGGGGAAAAACTGTTTTTT. As protein: CASRDSGEKLFF.

The CDR3 loop reads CSVEAVDSPTSTDTQYF. The DNA for the CDR3 is TGCAGCGTTGAAGCGGTCGACAGTCCAACTAGCACAGATACGCAGTATTTT. This chain connects TRBV29-1 to TRBJ2-3, with D possibly TRBD1 on 5 matching bases. Per the germline V gene, CDR1 is SQVTM and CDR2 is ANQGSEA. This CDR3 comprises 17 residues. V dropped 1 base and J dropped 0 bases, with 17 bases sitting between them.

The chain joins TRBV11-2 to TRBJ2-1, with 9 bases fitting TRBD1. From germline, CDR1 is SGHAT and CDR2 FQNNGV. The V segment lost 5 bases and the J segment 7 bases; nucleotides outside the gene matches: 9. The CDR3 has 15 residues. This CDR3 reads CASSRRQGVLNEQFF. DNA for the CDR3: TGTGCCAGCAGCCGCCGACAGGGGGTATTGAATGAGCAGTTCTTC.

The chain links TRBV25-1 to TRBJ1-2; D ambiguous. CDR3 length equals 14 residues. The ends were cut back, 6 bases at V and 5 bases at J, with 16 bases in the middle. Germline loops: CDR1 MGHDK, CDR2 SYGVNS. In DNA form, the CDR3 reads TGTGCCAGCAGCTACGACACATACTTGTATGGCTACACCTTC. It codes for CASSYDTYLYGYTF.

Only one count was recorded for this clone. The chain employs TRBV7-6 and TRBJ2-2, with 13 bases fitting TRBD2. The CDR3 covers 16 residues. Germline CDR1 is SGHVS and CDR2 is FNYEAQ. The trim removed 5 bases at V and 3 bases at J, leaving 3 bases unmatched. The CDR3 sequence is CASSKTSGRYTGELFF. The CDR3 DNA follows: TGTGCCAGCAGCAAGACTAGCGGGAGGTACACCGGGGAGCTGTTTTTT.

The J gene is TRBJ2-5, the V gene TRBV7-8; D possibly corresponds to TRBD1 (6 bases). The V and J ends lost 2 bases and 2 bases respectively, with 15 bases between them. The CDR3 extends over 16 amino acids. The germline V gene encodes CDR1 SGHVS and CDR2 FQNEAQ. CDR3 coding DNA: TGTGCCAGCAGCTTATCGGTGCCAGGGGTTCAAGAGACCCAGTACTTC. Protein product: CASSLSVPGVQETQYF. Combining the CDR3 with reference TRBV7-8 and TRBJ2-5 gives the whole variable domain GAGVSQSPRYKVAKRGQDVALRCDPISGHVSLFWYQQALGQGPEFLTYFQNEAQLDKSGLPSDRFFAERPEGSVSTLKIQRTQQEDSAVYLCASSLSVPGVQETQYFGPGTRLLVL.

The CDR3, as DNA: TGCGCCAGCAGCTTGGGAGGAGGGGGCGGAGGCTACACCTTC. Protein: CASSLGGGGGGYTF. V usage is TRBV5-1 and J usage is TRBJ1-2; TRBD1 matches at 7 bases. The ends lost 0 bases at V and 8 bases at J; junction bases unmatched: 7. Germline loops: CDR1 SGHRS, CDR2 YFSETQ. This CDR3 comprises 14 residues.

This chain connects TRBV6-5 to TRBJ2-2, with D unclear. Germline V lookup: CDR1 MNHEY, CDR2 SVGAGI. CDR3 size: 13 residues. Trimming pared 6 bases from V and 0 bases from J, leaving 5 bases between. CDR3 nucleotide sequence: TGTGCCAGCAGCTATTCGAACACCGGGGAGCTGTTTTTT. Its translation: CASSYSNTGELFF.

V usage is TRBV7-3 and J usage is TRBJ2-1; TRBD1 agrees at 9 bases. The V gene end was trimmed by 5 bases and the J gene end by 4 bases; junction bases not matched to a gene: 6. Germline values: CDR1 SGHTA, CDR2 FQGTGA. This CDR3 is 15 amino acids long. In DNA, the CDR3 is TGTGCCAGCAGCCCCGGGACAGGGAGATACAATGAGCAGTTCTTC. This codes for CASSPGTGRYNEQFF.

This chain joins TRBV3-1 (or the pseudogene TRBV3-2) and TRBJ1-2; the match to TRBD1 covers 8 bases. With V trimmed by 5 bases and J by 8 bases, 13 bases remained unmatched. This CDR3 spans 15 amino acids. CDR1 is LGHDT, CDR2 YNNKEL, per germline (reference sequence). The CDR3, as DNA: TGTGCCAGCAGCGCGGGACACAGGGGGGGAGACGGCTACACCTTC. Its protein product is CASSAGHRGGDGYTF.